The entry below describes one TCR beta chain. The sample originates from a study of blood T cell repertoires in COVID-19. CDR3 size: 14 residues. Germline V CDR1 and CDR2: MNHEY, SVGEGT. Germline trimming cut 6 bases from V and 2 bases from J; bases unmatched to any gene: 6. TCRdb's table, derived via immunoSEQ multiplex PCR, lists solely in-frame clones and lacks some. The sample yields roughly 200,000 clones, over 80% seen once. The chain carries TRBV6-2 or TRBV6-3 and TRBJ2-7, with 8 bases that match TRBD1. This clonotype was obtained from a man aged 40-50 years with acute or convalescent COVID-19. Sample: peripheral blood. The CDR3 nucleotides read TGTGCCAGCAGCCCCCCGGACAGGGCCTACGAGCAGTACTTC. Translating it yields CASSPPDRAYEQYF.